Listed below are T cell receptor beta chains from one sample, sequenced in a study of cytomegalovirus exposure and HLA in healthy donors. The protocol was immunoSEQ multiplex PCR, while the TCRdb copy is restricted to in-frame clones and leaves out a portion. The sample contains roughly 120,000 clones, roughly four fifths of which appear only once. Input material: PBMCs. These receptors all stem from a male donor in good health and CMV-seropositive. The CDR3 runs from the conserved cysteine through the conserved F or W. The D gene is left open where the match is weak. A clone size is listed for some rows: how often the clone was seen (once, few, many), or a class if it is expanded.

j_call,d_call,clone_size,v_call,cdr3_nt,cdr3_aa
TRBJ2-2,TRBD1,NA,TRBV7-9,TGTGCCAGCAGCCGGACAGGGGCGTACACCGGGGAGCTGTTTTTT,CASSRTGAYTGELFF
TRBJ2-7,TRBD1,few,TRBV15,TGTGCCACCAGCAGAGCTGCGGGACAGGGGAAGTACGAGCAGTACTTC,CATSRAAGQGKYEQYF
TRBJ2-7,NA,NA,TRBV9,TGTGCCAGCAGCGTAGGACGCGGTGGAGCCCCCTACGAGCAGTACTTC,CASSVGRGGAPYEQYF
TRBJ2-3,NA,NA,TRBV6-1,TGTGCCAGCAGTGAGCACCCCCAGGGCTTCACAGATACGCAGTATTTT,CASSEHPQGFTDTQYF
TRBJ1-5,NA,NA,TRBV21-1,TGTGCCAGCAGCAAAGGAGGGGGGACAGGGGACCATAGCAATCAGCCCCAGCATTTT,CASSKGGGTGDHSNQPQHF
TRBJ1-2,TRBD1,NA,TRBV7-2,TGTGCCAGCAGCCCAGGACAGGGGGCTGCTAGGGGCTACACCTTC,CASSPGQGAARGYTF
TRBJ2-7,TRBD1,NA,TRBV27,TGTGCCAGCGGCAGGACAGGGAGCGAGCAGTACTTC,CASGRTGSEQYF
TRBJ1-1,NA,NA,TRBV11-2,TGTGCCAGCAGCTTAGCCCCCCGGGGAACTGAAGCTTTCTTT,CASSLAPRGTEAFF
TRBJ2-7,TRBD1,NA,TRBV6-1,TGTGCCAGCAGTGAAGGGACAGGCCCCTACGAGCAGTACTTC,CASSEGTGPYEQYF
TRBJ1-2,NA,NA,TRBV27,TGTGCCAGCAGTTTAGGTTCGACAGTCGCTTACTATGGCTACACCTTC,CASSLGSTVAYYGYTF
TRBJ1-5,TRBD1,NA,TRBV27,TGTGCCACCGGATGGGGCAGGGGGAAGCCCCAGCATTTT,CATGWGRGKPQHF
TRBJ2-3,TRBD2,NA,TRBV29-1,TGCAGCGTTGTCCCGGGCTTCCTCGGCCGGGAGCGGGAGAGAGATACGCAGTATTTT,CSVVPGFLGRERERDTQYF
TRBJ2-7,TRBD2,NA,TRBV30,TGTGCCTGGAGTCCCATTAGCGGGGGAGGGACCTACGAGCAGTACTTC,CAWSPISGGGTYEQYF
TRBJ2-7,TRBD1,NA,TRBV5-1,TGCGCCAGCTCCGGACAGGGCTCCTACGAGCAGTACTTC,CASSGQGSYEQYF
TRBJ1-1,NA,once,TRBV15,TGTGCCACCAGCAGGGAGGGGTCTTCGAACACTGAAGCTTTCTTT,CATSREGSSNTEAFF
TRBJ2-5,NA,NA,TRBV6-5,TGTGCCAGCAGTTCCTACCAGGGGACAAAGCAAGAGACCCAGTACTTC,CASSSYQGTKQETQYF
TRBJ2-1,TRBD1,NA,TRBV2,TGTGCCAGCAGACAGGGGGCGCGGTACAATGAGCAGTTCTTC,CASRQGARYNEQFF
TRBJ2-5,TRBD2,NA,TRBV6-6,TGTGCCAGCAGCGAGGGACTAGCCCAAGAGACCCAGTACTTC,CASSEGLAQETQYF
TRBJ2-6,NA,NA,TRBV27,TGTGCCAGGGGTGTGTCTGGGGCCAACGTCCTAACTTTC,CARGVSGANVLTF
TRBJ1-1,TRBD1,NA,TRBV19,TGTGCCAGTAGTATGAATTCGGGACAGCTCAACACTGAAGCTTTCTTT,CASSMNSGQLNTEAFF
TRBJ1-2,NA,NA,TRBV5-4,TGTGCCAGCAGCTTGTCTGAGACAGCCCTCTTTTCCTATGGCTACACCTTC,CASSLSETALFSYGYTF
TRBJ1-1,TRBD1,once,TRBV7-9,TGTGCCAGCAGCTTGGGGGACAGGGCTAACACTGAAGCTTTCTTT,CASSLGDRANTEAFF
TRBJ1-4,NA,few,TRBV5-6,TGTGCCAGCAGCCCTATGCGGGTGGATGAAAAACTGTTTTTT,CASSPMRVDEKLFF
TRBJ2-2,TRBD1,NA,TRBV29-1,TGCAGCGTTGATACAGGGGGCACCGGGGAGCTGTTTTTT,CSVDTGGTGELFF
TRBJ2-3,NA,NA,TRBV6-6,TGTGCCGCGCTGTCGGCAGGGTCGACAGATACGCAGTATTTT,CAALSAGSTDTQYF
TRBJ1-6,NA,NA,TRBV9,TGTGCCAGCAGCGTAGATGGCAGGGGAGATTCACCCCTCCACTTT,CASSVDGRGDSPLHF
TRBJ1-4,TRBD1,NA,TRBV28,TGTGCCAGCAGTCAGGGGGGCAGGGTGGAAAAACTGTTTTTT,CASSQGGRVEKLFF
TRBJ2-1,NA,few,TRBV13,TGTGCCAGCAGCACTACAGGGACCCATGAGCAGTTCTTC,CASSTTGTHEQFF
TRBJ2-7,NA,NA,TRBV7-2,TGTGCCAGCAGTTTTAAGGGGGGGATAGACGAGCAGTACTTC,CASSFKGGIDEQYF
TRBJ2-1,NA,NA,TRBV27,TGTGCCAGCCGCCAGTACAATGAGCAGTTCTTC,CASRQYNEQFF
TRBJ2-7,TRBD2,NA,TRBV19,TGTGCCAGCTCCACTAGCGGGGTAAACTACGAGCAGTACTTC,CASSTSGVNYEQYF
TRBJ2-7,TRBD1,NA,TRBV18,TGTGCCAGCTCACAGGGACAGGGGCCCTCCTACGAGCAGTACTTC,CASSQGQGPSYEQYF
TRBJ2-2,TRBD1,few,TRBV6-4,TGTGGAGCGAGGACAGGGGGCACCGGGGAGCTGTTTTTT,CGARTGGTGELFF
TRBJ1-5,NA,NA,TRBV5-6,TGTGCCAGCACCCTAGCGGACAGCAATCAGCCCCAGCATTTT,CASTLADSNQPQHF
TRBJ1-4,NA,NA,TRBV10-1,TGCGCCAGCCGCGGGGGGGGTGAAAAACTGTTTTTT,CASRGGGEKLFF
TRBJ2-1,TRBD2,NA,TRBV28,TGTGCCACGTGGGGGAGAGCGGGGCCTATATCCTACAATGAGCAGTTCTTC,CATWGRAGPISYNEQFF
TRBJ2-4,TRBD1,NA,TRBV28,TGTGCCAGCAGACCGGGGGACAGGGGGCGCGAGTACTTC,CASRPGDRGREYF
TRBJ2-2,TRBD1,NA,TRBV27,TGTGCCAGCAGTTCACAGGGGGGTAGATACACCGGGGAGCTGTTTTTT,CASSSQGGRYTGELFF
TRBJ1-1,TRBD1,NA,TRBV5-6,TGTGCCAGCAGCCACGCAGGGGGGACTGAAGCTTTCTTT,CASSHAGGTEAFF
TRBJ2-7,NA,NA,TRBV10-3,TGTGCCATCGGGGAGGATCTACCCTCCTACGAGCAGTACTTC,CAIGEDLPSYEQYF